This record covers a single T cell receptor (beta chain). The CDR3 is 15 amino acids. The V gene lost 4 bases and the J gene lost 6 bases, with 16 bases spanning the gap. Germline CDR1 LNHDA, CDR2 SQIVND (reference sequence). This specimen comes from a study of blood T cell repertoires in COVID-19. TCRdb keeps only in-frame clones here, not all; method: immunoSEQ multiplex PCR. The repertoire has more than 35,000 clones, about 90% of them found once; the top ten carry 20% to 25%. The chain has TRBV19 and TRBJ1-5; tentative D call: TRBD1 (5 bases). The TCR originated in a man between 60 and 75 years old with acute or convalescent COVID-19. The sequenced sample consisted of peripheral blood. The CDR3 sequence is CASSTSPGLSQPQHF. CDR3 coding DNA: TGTGCCAGTAGTACCTCGCCGGGACTCTCTCAGCCCCAGCATTTT.